Sequencing of this T cell receptor (beta chain) was carried out in a study of control samples from healthy donors and cancer patients. This clone was observed a single time. Germline-derived CDR1 and CDR2 are SGHTA and FQGNSA. CDR3 length equals 14 residues. The V end lost 4 bases, the J end lost 0 bases, and 7 bases lay between the germline ends. Assay used: immunoSEQ multiplex PCR; TCRdb lists only in-frame clones, some missing. The profile shows approximately 160,000 clones, 92% of them singletons. The sample was blood. The rearrangement links TRBV7-2 to TRBJ1-5; unclear D gene. The sequence came from a woman in her twenties or thirties in good health. The chain's CDR3 is CASSSDNSNQPQHF. The CDR3 bases are TGTGCCAGCAGCTCCGACAATAGCAATCAGCCCCAGCATTTT.